Shown below are 13 T cell receptor beta chains from a single sample sequenced in a study of cytomegalovirus exposure and HLA in healthy donors. A multiplex PCR was run with 60 Vbeta primers and 13 Jbeta primers. Generated by immunoSEQ multiplex PCR, the TCRdb table keeps only in-frame clones and is missing some. The table includes about 140,000 clones, around 80% detected once. Input material: PBMCs. The receptor set was obtained from a man in his forties or fifties in good health and CMV-seronegative.

The chain combines TRBV7-9 with TRBJ2-7, with 11 bases identical to TRBD1. Germline V gene sequence: CDR1 SEHNR, CDR2 FQNEAQ (reference sequence). Unmatched junction bases numbered 8, after V lost 5 bases and J lost 2 bases. CDR3 length: 16 amino acids. The chain's CDR3 is CASSPRTGGAPYEQYF. The CDR3, as DNA: TGTGCCAGCAGCCCACGGACAGGGGGCGCCCCCTACGAGCAGTACTTC. Full variable domain (outside the CDR3, taken from reference TRBV7-9 and TRBJ2-7): DTGVSQNPRHKITKRGQNVTFRCDPISEHNRLYWYRQTLGQGPEFLTYFQNEAQLEKSRLLSDRFSAERPKGSFSTLEIQRTEQGDSAMYLCASSPRTGGAPYEQYFGPGTRLTVT.

V gene TRBV30 combines with J gene TRBJ2-1; 7 nucleotides agree with TRBD2. This CDR3 is built from 14 residues. CDR1 is GTSNPN, CDR2 SVGIG, per germline (reference sequence). V gave up 1 base and J gave up 7 bases; unmatched junction bases: 7. In DNA form, the CDR3 reads TGTGCCTGGAGTGGTACGGGGGGAAAAAATGAGCAGTTCTTC. This sequence encodes CAWSGTGGKNEQFF.

V usage is TRBV10-3 and J usage is TRBJ1-6, with 11 bases aligning to TRBD1. In germline, CDR1 is ENHRY, CDR2 SYGVKD. V lost 7 bases, J lost 10 bases, and 12 bases stayed unmatched. The CDR3 loop spans 16 amino acids. The CDR3 nucleotides read TGTGCCATCAATAACCCGGGACAGGGGGTGGTATCACCCCTCCACTTT. It encodes CAINNPGQGVVSPLHF.

The chain carries TRBV20-1 and TRBJ2-4, with 7 bases identical to TRBD1. CDR3 length equals 11 residues. Germline CDR1 is DFQATT and CDR2 is SNEGSKA (reference sequence). After removal of 0 bases from V and 14 bases from J, the junction contained 4 bases not matched to a gene. CDR3 nucleotides: TGCAGTGCTAGAGAGTCCGGGACAGAGTACTTC. This gives the protein CSARESGTEYF.

The rearrangement links TRBV7-2 to TRBJ2-7, with 13 bases that match TRBD2. V gave up 5 bases and J gave up 4 bases; unmatched junction bases: 5. The CDR3 is 15 amino acids. Germline loops: CDR1 SGHTA, CDR2 FQGNSA. The CDR3 coding sequence is TGTGCCAGCAGCGCTACTAGCGGGGGGGGTTACGAGCAGTACTTC. Translated: CASSATSGGGYEQYF.

The CDR3 coding sequence is TGTGCCAGCAGCCCGGGACAGAATAATGAAAAACTGTTTTTT. Encoded protein: CASSPGQNNEKLFF. The rearrangement joins TRBV6-5 to TRBJ1-4; 7 bases are shared with TRBD1. The germline CDR1 and CDR2 sequences are MNHEY and SVGAGI. Unmatched junction bases numbered 5, after V lost 6 bases and J lost 4 bases. CDR3 length equals 14 residues.

This chain links TRBV5-1 with TRBJ1-2; D is possibly TRBD1 (6 bases). Germline V gene lookup returns CDR1 SGHRS and CDR2 YFSETQ. CDR3 size: 15 residues. Trimming removed 1 base from V and 5 bases from J, with 15 bases in between. In nucleotides, the CDR3 is TGCGCCAGCAGCTTGTCCGGACAGCCGTCTTATGGCTACACCTTC. Its protein is CASSLSGQPSYGYTF.

The chain links TRBV7-2 to TRBJ1-1; 7 bases map to TRBD1. The V and J ends lost 3 bases and 0 bases, in that order; junction bases with no gene match: 7. The CDR3 has 16 residues. The V gene's germline CDR1 is SGHTA and CDR2 FQGNSA. This CDR3 reads CASSFLTGPLNTEAFF. The DNA for the CDR3 is TGTGCCAGCAGCTTTTTGACAGGGCCTTTGAACACTGAAGCTTTCTTT.

This clone was seen a handful of times. This chain connects TRBV14 to TRBJ1-5; 10 bases are shared with TRBD1. Germline trimming cut 4 bases from V and 0 bases from J; bases unmatched to any gene: 12. This CDR3 has 19 residues. The germline V gene encodes CDR1 SGHDN and CDR2 FVKESK. The CDR3 sequence: CASSPHYDRGLYSNQPQHF. The CDR3 DNA reads TGTGCCAGCAGCCCCCACTATGACAGGGGGCTTTATAGCAATCAGCCCCAGCATTTT.

The chain is built from TRBV2 and TRBJ2-5, with TRBD2 as a possible D gene (6 bases). V dropped 5 bases and J dropped 1 base, with 11 bases sitting between them. The CDR3 totals 14 residues. Germline CDR1 SNHLY, CDR2 FYNNEI. CDR3 DNA: TGTGCCAGCAGTCCCGGGACTTTCCAAGAGACCCAGTACTTC. It yields the protein CASSPGTFQETQYF. Full variable domain (outside the CDR3, taken from reference TRBV2 and TRBJ2-5): EPEVTQTPSHQVTQMGQEVILRCVPISNHLYFYWYRQILGQKVEFLVSFYNNEISEKSEIFDDQFSVERPDGSNFTLKIRSTKLEDSAMYFCASSPGTFQETQYFGPGTRLLVL.

The chain uses TRBV5-1 and TRBJ2-2; the D gene is possibly TRBD1 (6 bases). CDR1 and CDR2 (germline): SGHRS, YFSETQ. V dropped 4 bases and J dropped 4 bases, with 14 bases sitting between them. This CDR3 spans 15 amino acids. The DNA for the CDR3 is TGCGCCAGCAGCCAAATAGGGGACATCACCGGGGAGCTGTTTTTT. As protein: CASSQIGDITGELFF.

V is TRBV5-1 and J is TRBJ2-7, with D possibly being TRBD1 (5 bases). V lost 0 bases, J lost 2 bases, and 12 bases lay in between. CDR1 and CDR2 from the germline V gene are SGHRS and YFSETQ. The CDR3 sequence is 15 residues long. The CDR3 sequence: CASSLALDRTYEQYF. DNA of the CDR3: TGCGCCAGCAGCTTGGCCCTAGACAGAACCTACGAGCAGTACTTC.

V gene TRBV13 combines with J gene TRBJ2-1; TRBD2 matches 13 bases. After removal of 5 bases from V and 7 bases from J, the junction contained 5 bases not matched to a gene. There are 15 residues in the CDR3. Germline CDR1 is PRHDT and CDR2 is FYEKMQ (reference sequence). CDR3 DNA sequence: TGTGCCAGCAGCCCACGACTAGCGGGGGGAAATGAGCAGTTCTTC. Translating it yields CASSPRLAGGNEQFF. The whole variable domain, filled in from reference TRBV13 and TRBJ2-1, reads AAGVIQSPRHLIKEKRETATLKCYPIPRHDTVYWYQQGPGQDPQFLISFYEKMQSDKGSIPDRFSAQQFSDYHSELNMSSLELGDSALYFCASSPRLAGGNEQFFGPGTRLTVL.